This T cell receptor (beta chain) was captured by sequencing in a study of cytomegalovirus exposure and HLA in healthy donors. Study-wide findings and caveats: Among the CMV-associated chains, three were confirmed in vitro as specific for CMV antigens. In a later analysis, TCR beta V- and J-gene trimming was associated with a missense DCLRE1C variant. About 87% or about 30% of the time was how often most TCR beta V segments were productive, according to an earlier analysis.

CDR3 length: 16 amino acids. Germline lookup yields CDR1 MGHRA and CDR2 YSYEKL. V shed 1 base, J shed 7 bases, and the junction held 7 bases outside the gene matches. Primers: 60 Vbeta forward and 13 Jbeta reverse. The method was immunoSEQ multiplex PCR; TCRdb's version includes in-frame clones alone and lacks a portion of them. This repertoire shows 200,000 to 250,000 clones, more than 85% found once; its top ten account for 1%. About this clone itself: The antigen is undetermined.

This TCR came from a woman younger than 30 in good health and CMV-seronegative. Sequenced: PBMCs. V gene TRBV4-1 combines with J gene TRBJ1-4; 9 bases map to TRBD1. The CDR3 protein is CASSQGTGGGSEKLFF. As DNA, the CDR3 is TGCGCCAGCAGCCAAGGAACAGGGGGCGGTAGTGAAAAACTGTTTTTT.